This TCR beta chain is drawn from a study of blood T cell repertoires in COVID-19. Whole-study context: Italy, Spain and the United States were the sources of the convalescent and acute COVID-19 samples.

The CDR3 length is 13 residues. The germline gives CDR1 SQVTM, CDR2 ANQGSEA. V gave up 7 bases and J gave up 7 bases, with 18 bases separating them. Original handling: Scientists estimated how many nucleated cells there were by amplifying reference gene primers. TCRdb's copy holds only in-frame clones and misses some; the assay was immunoSEQ multiplex PCR. That table gives V, J and clone size, and the DNA gave D and trimming. The sample lists 150,000 to 200,000 clones; about 88% were seen once. The rearrangement uses TRBV29-1 and TRBJ2-3; D may be TRBD1 (5 bases). The sequenced material came from peripheral blood. The receptor was isolated from a man between 60 and 75 years old with acute or convalescent COVID-19. The CDR3 loop is CSAQGLPSNTQYF. The CDR3 DNA reads as TGCAGCGCTCAGGGCCTTCCCAGCAATACGCAGTATTTT.